Each of the 21 T cell receptor beta chains below was sequenced from the same sample in a study of neurological immune-mediated disorders. TCRdb analysed the 5' RACE reads with MiXCR anew, one entry per CDR3 protein. Among around 10,000 distinct CDR3 sequences listed, approximately 21% were seen once. Sequencing was performed on CD8+ T cells from blood. The receptors were gathered from an older woman with HTLV-1-associated myelopathy (HAM/TSP).

This clonotype was recorded many times. With a much larger clone just one base away, this may be a read error. CDR3 residues: CASSYPRGDRGPPNTGEPFF. The CDR3 coding sequence is TGTGCCAGCAGTTACCCACGAGGGGACAGGGGCCCCCCAAACACCGGGGAGCCGTTTTTT. The rearrangement uses TRBV6-5 and TRBJ2-2; 10 nucleotides align to TRBD1. The germline gives CDR1 MNHEY, CDR2 SVGAGI. The CDR3 is 20 residues long.

This clonotype was detected many times. The rearrangement links TRBV30 to TRBJ2-7; D possibly matches TRBD1 or TRBD2 (5 bases each). Germline V gene lookup returns CDR1 GTSNPN and CDR2 SVGIG (reference sequence). This CDR3 is 11 amino acids long. V shed 3 bases and J shed 5 bases, with 8 bases lying between them. CDR3 sequence reads: CAWSGAHEQYF. The DNA for the CDR3 is TGTGCCTGGAGCGGGGCTCACGAGCAGTACTTC.

In regard to this clonotype: The limits of the CDR3 on the DNA are not certain, so only TCRdb's listed CDR3 is given. V gene TRBV7-2 combines with J gene TRBJ2-1; the table's D call of TRBD2 was not tested on the DNA. The CDR3 adds up to 22 amino acids, both ends counted. Germline CDR1 reads SGHTA; CDR2 reads FQGNSA. The CDR3 loop reads CASSFYICSARDWAGANNEQFF.

This clonotype is classed as medium-sized (0.01 to 0.1%). CDR3 region: CASSFRLRQVQETQYF. The CDR3 region has the DNA TGCGCCAGCAGCTTCCGACTCCGACAGGTCCAAGAGACCCAGTACTTC. The chain recombines TRBV5-1 with TRBJ2-5, with D perhaps TRBD1 (6 bases). The CDR3 covers 16 residues. V was shortened by 2 bases and J by 1 base, with 15 bases between the two germline ends. Germline CDR1 SGHRS, CDR2 YFSETQ.

This clonotype is medium-sized. This rearrangement joins TRBV10-3 to TRBJ2-2, with D maybe TRBD2 (6 bases). V gave up 0 bases and J gave up 3 bases, with 11 bases separating them. There are 16 residues in the CDR3. CDR1 and CDR2 (germline): ENHRY, SYGVKD. The CDR3 sequence: CAISESSREDTGELFF. CDR3 sequence (DNA): TGTGCCATCAGTGAGTCGAGTAGGGAGGACACCGGGGAGCTGTTTTTT.

As to this clonotype: One junction end disagrees with the germline gene, perhaps due to a read error. The rearrangement uses TRBV29-1 and TRBJ1-1, with D unresolved. The germline CDR1 and CDR2 sequences are SQVTM and ANQGSEA. The CDR3 has 12 amino acids. The CDR3 sequence is CSVEVEGTGAFF. CDR3 nucleotide sequence: TGCAGCGTTGAGGTTGAGGGCACTGGAGCTTTCTTT. The full variable domain, its missing parts supplied by reference TRBV29-1 and TRBJ1-1, is SAVISQKPSRDICQRGTSLTIQCQVDSQVTMMFWYRQQPGQSLTLIATANQGSEATYESGFVIDKFPISRPNLTFSTLTVSNMSPEDSSIYLCSVEVEGTGAFFGQGTRLTVV.

This clonotype has at least ten counts. The genes are TRBV7-9 and TRBJ2-7; 12 bases are a match to TRBD1. The germline V gene encodes CDR1 SEHNR and CDR2 FQNEAQ (reference sequence). This CDR3 comprises 17 residues. J lost 4 bases, V lost 4 bases, and 11 bases had no gene match. Here the CDR3 reads CASSSRDRGQNGYEQYF. CDR3 bases: TGTGCCAGCAGCTCCCGGGACAGGGGGCAGAATGGTTACGAGCAGTACTTC.

This clonotype is medium-sized by share. This rearrangement joins TRBV6-5 to TRBJ2-1; TRBD2 matches 7 bases. Germline-derived CDR1 and CDR2 are MNHEY and SVGAGI. J was trimmed by 4 bases and V by 8 bases; bases with no gene match: 11. The CDR3 contains 15 residues. CDR3 nucleotide sequence: TGTGCCAGCGCGCCCGAGGGCGGGGGATACAATGAGCAGTTCTTC. Amino acids: CASAPEGGGYNEQFF.

The CDR3 region is CATSRKRQGAGETQYF. The CDR3, as DNA: TGTGCCACCAGCAGAAAGAGGCAGGGGGCCGGCGAGACCCAGTACTTC. This sequence joins TRBV15 and TRBJ2-5; 8 bases map to TRBD1. The CDR3 totals 16 residues. Germline loops: CDR1 LNHNV, CDR2 YYDKDF (reference sequence). V gave up 2 bases and J gave up 5 bases; unmatched junction bases: 10.

This clonotype was seen repeatedly, ten times or more. The chain joins TRBV7-9 to TRBJ1-2; no definite D call. From germline, CDR1 is SEHNR and CDR2 FQNEAQ (reference sequence). V was trimmed by 1 base and J by 4 bases, leaving 4 bases between them. The CDR3 has 12 amino acids. CDR3 in amino acids: CASSLGAYGYTF. The DNA of the CDR3 is TGTGCCAGCAGCTTAGGAGCCTATGGCTACACCTTC. The full variable domain, in which reference TRBV7-9 and TRBJ1-2 provide the parts outside the CDR3, is DTGVSQNPRHKITKRGQNVTFRCDPISEHNRLYWYRQTLGQGPEFLTYFQNEAQLEKSRLLSDRFSAERPKGSFSTLEIQRTEQGDSAMYLCASSLGAYGYTFGSGTRLTVV.

This clonotype has ten or more counts. The rearrangement links TRBV7-9 to TRBJ2-1; D is unclear. The germline gives CDR1 SEHNR, CDR2 FQNEAQ (reference sequence). With 6 bases removed from V and 8 bases from J, the gap between germline ends came to 11 bases. The CDR3 runs to 12 residues. The CDR3 bases are TGTGCCAGCAGAGCAACGGGCGATGAGCAGTTCTTC. It codes for CASRATGDEQFF.

The chain recombines TRBV21-1 with TRBJ2-2; TRBD2, the D gene given by the table, was not confirmed from the DNA. TRBV21-1 is deemed a pseudogene. The CDR3 loop spans 18 amino acids. The DNA of the CDR3 is TGTGCCAGCAGCAAAGGGCGGGGTAGGCAGGGCAACACCGGGGAGCTGTTTTTT. This codes for CASSKGRGRQGNTGELFF.

This clonotype was seen at least ten times. J is TRBJ2-2 and V is TRBV5-1; no definite D call. The CDR3 extends over 15 amino acids. V was cut by 1 base and J by 1 base, with 8 bases left in between. Germline V lookup: CDR1 SGHRS, CDR2 YFSETQ. CDR3 sequence reads: CASSLTYKNTGELFF. The CDR3 nucleotides are TGCGCCAGCAGCTTGACCTACAAGAACACCGGGGAGCTGTTTTTT.

Ten or more counts support this clonotype. The J gene is TRBJ2-1, the V gene TRBV7-2, with D possibly matching TRBD2 (5 bases). Per the germline V gene, CDR1 is SGHTA and CDR2 is FQGNSA. V was cut by 5 bases and J by 7 bases, with 12 bases left in between. CDR3 size: 13 residues. In nucleotides, the CDR3 is TGTGCCAGCAGCCATTCACCGGGGAATGAGCAGTTCTTC. It encodes CASSHSPGNEQFF.

The sample holds many counts of this clonotype. This chain connects TRBV7-2 to TRBJ2-1; TRBD1 agrees at 11 bases. Looked up from germline, CDR1 is SGHTA and CDR2 is FQGNSA. Unmatched junction bases numbered 4, after V lost 4 bases and J lost 8 bases. The CDR3 sequence is 14 residues long. In DNA, the CDR3 is TGTGCCAGCAGCTCGGGACAGGGGGAGCATGAGCAGTTCTTC. It codes for CASSSGQGEHEQFF.

This clonotype was recorded many times. This chain uses TRBV7-2 with TRBJ1-1; tentative D call: TRBD1 (5 bases). Trimming pared 2 bases from V and 5 bases from J, leaving 15 bases between. Looked up from germline, CDR1 is SGHTA and CDR2 is FQGNSA. The length of the CDR3 is 15 residues. The DNA of the CDR3 is TGTGCCAGCAGCTTACGTAGGGGACCTGCGACTGAAGCTTTCTTT. Encoded protein: CASSLRRGPATEAFF.

This clonotype was counted at least ten times. This chain uses TRBV5-1 with TRBJ1-6, with D unresolved. V was shortened by 4 bases and J by 5 bases, with 10 bases between the two germline ends. This CDR3 is built from 14 residues. CDR1 is SGHRS and CDR2 is YFSETQ in the germline V gene. CDR3 bases: TGCGCCAGCAGCCGCGGGTCAGATAATTCACCCCTCCACTTT. Encoded protein: CASSRGSDNSPLHF.

This clonotype was detected many times. The chain employs TRBV19 and TRBJ1-1; TRBD1 might be the D (5 bases). The CDR3 runs to 14 residues. Germline loops: CDR1 LNHDA, CDR2 SQIVND (reference sequence). V lost 3 bases and J 5 bases, leaving 13 bases between the germline ends. CDR3 in DNA: TGTGCCAGTAGTATTCGGACCTCAGGGACTGAAGCTTTCTTT. Its protein is CASSIRTSGTEAFF.

At least ten counts were recorded for this clonotype. V is TRBV20-1 and J is TRBJ2-7; D gene ambiguous. Germline V gives CDR1 DFQATT, CDR2 SNEGSKA (reference sequence). The V end was cut by 3 bases, the J end by 4 bases, with 16 bases between. The CDR3 covers 14 residues. For the CDR3, the DNA is TGCAGTGCTAGTGCCCCTGGCGTGGGGTACGAGCAGTACTTC. This codes for CSASAPGVGYEQYF.

This clonotype was seen repeatedly, ten times or more. This chain uses TRBV20-1 with TRBJ2-1; TRBD2 aligns across 11 bases. Germline V gene sequence: CDR1 DFQATT, CDR2 SNEGSKA (reference sequence). The length of the CDR3 is 14 residues. V shed 5 bases, J shed 6 bases, and the junction held 6 bases outside the gene matches. This chain's CDR3 is CSAVAGGPGNEQFF. The CDR3 region has the DNA TGCAGTGCTGTAGCGGGGGGGCCGGGCAATGAGCAGTTCTTC.

This clonotype was seen ten or more times. This chain connects TRBV7-3 to TRBJ2-2; a weak D match, TRBD2 (6 bases). CDR1 is SGHTA, CDR2 FQGTGA, per germline. V shed 0 bases and J shed 5 bases, with 10 bases lying between them. CDR3 length: 15 residues. CDR3 amino acids: CASSLTGTPTGELFF. The CDR3 nucleotides are TGTGCCAGCAGCTTAACGGGGACTCCGACCGGGGAGCTGTTTTTT.